A single sample gave rise to the 28 T cell receptor beta chains below, sequenced in a study of blood T cell repertoires in COVID-19 (dated by TCRdb to the early 2020s). Library method: the immunoSEQ multiplex PCR assay. This immuneACCESS table, as held by TCRdb, lists in-frame sequences with V and J called but not all clones. Of the missing ones, under half trace to an unresolved V gene in checked studies; the others have no known cause. The sample table records fewer than 200,000 clones; around nine tenths of these occur just once. The ten largest clones take up around 3% of the sample. The sequencing input was peripheral blood. Receptors were obtained from a man aged 40-49 years with active or convalescent COVID-19.

V usage is TRBV12-5 and J usage is TRBJ2-2; a weak D match, TRBD2 (5 bases). The CDR3 runs to 16 residues. Trimming removed 3 bases at V and 0 bases at J, with 11 bases between. The germline CDR1 and CDR2 sequences are LGHNT and FRNRAP. This CDR3 reads CASGFPRTSNTGELFF. For the CDR3, the DNA is TGTGCTAGTGGTTTCCCTAGGACTTCGAACACCGGGGAGCTGTTTTTT.

This clone showed up just a few times. This chain uses TRBV5-1 with TRBJ2-7; the match to TRBD1 covers 9 bases. The CDR3 has 15 residues. The J segment lost 3 bases and the V segment lost 1 base, leaving 5 bases of the junction unmatched. Germline V CDR1 and CDR2: SGHRS, YFSETQ. This chain's CDR3 is CASSLLGQGGYEQYF. The CDR3 nucleotides are TGCGCCAGCAGCTTGCTGGGACAGGGAGGCTACGAGCAGTACTTC.

The CDR3 region has the DNA TGTGCCAGCAGTTTAGGCCCAGGGGGCGGAGAGCAGTACTTC. This encodes CASSLGPGGGEQYF. The V gene is TRBV27, the J gene TRBJ2-7, with TRBD1 matching over 8 bases. This CDR3 has 14 residues. Germline loops: CDR1 MNHEY, CDR2 SMNVEV (reference sequence). Trimming cost V 2 bases and J 7 bases; bases outside gene matches: 7.

The CDR3 nucleotides are TGTGCCAGCACAAGTAGCGGGGGTCGGGTTCATACGCAGTATTTT. It yields the protein CASTSSGGRVHTQYF. The chain is built from TRBV28 and TRBJ2-3; TRBD2 matches at 9 bases. V lost 7 bases, J lost 7 bases, and 12 bases stayed unmatched. This CDR3 region has 15 residues. Germline assignment: CDR1 MDHEN and CDR2 SYDVKM.

V is TRBV6-5 and J is TRBJ2-1, with D possibly TRBD2 on 6 matching bases. Between the trimmed V and J ends, which lost 7 bases and 6 bases, there was a span of 10 bases. Germline-derived CDR1 and CDR2 are MNHEY and SVGAGI. The CDR3 length is 12 residues. CDR3 amino acids: CASKLGGNEQFF. The CDR3 DNA reads TGTGCCAGCAAGCTGGGGGGCAATGAGCAGTTCTTC.

V gene TRBV28 combines with J gene TRBJ1-4, with TRBD1 matching over 9 bases. The CDR3 spans 15 residues. Trimming cost V 4 bases and J 7 bases; bases outside gene matches: 7. CDR1 is MDHEN, CDR2 SYDVKM, per germline. The CDR3 region has the DNA TGTGCCAGCAGTTCCGGAGGGACAGGGAGTGAAAAACTGTTTTTT. Its translation: CASSSGGTGSEKLFF.

The J gene is TRBJ1-1, the V gene TRBV5-1, with 7 nucleotides matching TRBD1. V shed 6 bases and J 0 bases; nucleotides not matched to a gene: 14. The CDR3 is 17 residues long. The germline V gene has CDR1 SGHRS and CDR2 YFSETQ. CDR3 DNA: TGCGCCAGCACACCGGGACAGTCTTACGTTATGAACACTGAAGCTTTCTTT. It translates to CASTPGQSYVMNTEAFF.

This clone was counted a single time. J is TRBJ2-2 and V is TRBV28; D is undetermined. CDR3 length: 11 residues. Germline assignment: CDR1 MDHEN and CDR2 SYDVKM. V lost 6 bases, J lost 6 bases, and 5 bases lay in between. This chain's CDR3 is CASSVSGELFF. The CDR3 DNA follows: TGTGCCAGCAGCGTTTCCGGGGAGCTGTTTTTT.

This rearrangement joins TRBV4-3 to TRBJ2-3; D is unresolved. Per the germline V gene, CDR1 is LGHNA and CDR2 is YSLEER. CDR3 length: 13 amino acids. The germline V and J ends were trimmed by 0 bases and 4 bases, with 5 bases remaining between them. As DNA, the CDR3 is TGCGCCAGCAGCCAAGATCTTGCAGATACGCAGTATTTT. Translating it yields CASSQDLADTQYF.

The chain employs TRBV10-1 and TRBJ1-4, with no clear D. The CDR3 is 12 amino acids. V was trimmed by 7 bases and J by 8 bases, leaving 11 bases between them. Germline V gene sequence: CDR1 WNHNN, CDR2 SYGVQD (reference sequence). The CDR3 is CASTQGREKLFF. In nucleotides, the CDR3 is TGCGCCAGCACTCAAGGGAGGGAAAAACTGTTTTTT.

This sequence joins TRBV6-5 and TRBJ2-1, with D unresolved. The V and J ends lost 2 bases and 5 bases respectively, with 7 bases between them. The CDR3 has 13 residues. Germline CDR1 reads MNHEY; CDR2 reads SVGAGI. The CDR3 DNA sequence: TGTGCCAGCAGTTACGAGGTGGACAATGAGCAGTTCTTC. It translates to CASSYEVDNEQFF.

The gene calls are TRBV3-1 (or the pseudogene TRBV3-2) and TRBJ1-6, with TRBD1 matching 9 bases. J lost 9 bases, V lost 1 base, and 4 bases had no gene match. This CDR3 has 15 amino acids. Germline assignment: CDR1 LGHDT and CDR2 YNNKEL (reference sequence). The CDR3 region is CASSQGDRDLSPLHF. CDR3 DNA sequence: TGTGCCAGCAGCCAAGGGGACAGGGACCTTTCACCCCTCCACTTT.

This clone was seen once. V and J are TRBV11-3 and TRBJ2-6; D is possibly TRBD1 (6 bases). CDR1 and CDR2 from the germline V gene are SGHNT and YENEEA. The V gene lost 6 bases and the J gene lost 4 bases, with 16 bases spanning the gap. The CDR3 has 16 amino acids. For the CDR3, the DNA is TGTGCCAGCAGTTCAGGGGTAGAAGCGGGGGCCAACGTCCTGACTTTC. It specifies CASSSGVEAGANVLTF.

DNA of the CDR3: TGTGCCAGCAGCTTAAACGGCGGGAATCAGCCCCAGCATTTT. It encodes CASSLNGGNQPQHF. The chain combines TRBV7-3 with TRBJ1-5; D not resolved. V was clipped by 1 base and J by 4 bases, with 8 bases between them. CDR3 length: 14 residues. Germline lookup yields CDR1 SGHTA and CDR2 FQGTGA.

The V call is TRBV15, the J call TRBJ2-2; perhaps TRBD2 as D (5 bases). The CDR3 is 14 residues long. Germline V gene lookup returns CDR1 LNHNV and CDR2 YYDKDF (reference sequence). Trimming shortened V by 5 bases and J by 1 base, and 8 bases separated the two germline ends. In DNA form, the CDR3 reads TGTGCCACCAGCCCCGGACTGAACACCGGGGAGCTGTTTTTT. Translating gives CATSPGLNTGELFF.

The chain uses TRBV2 and TRBJ2-5, with TRBD2 matching over 12 bases. Germline assignment: CDR1 SNHLY and CDR2 FYNNEI. With 6 bases clipped from V and 2 bases from J, the junction kept 4 bases outside the gene matches. The CDR3 length is 15 residues. The CDR3 loop is CASSSGTSGQETQYF. In DNA form, the CDR3 reads TGTGCCAGCAGCTCCGGGACTAGCGGGCAAGAGACCCAGTACTTC.

The rearrangement uses TRBV30 and TRBJ2-5; a possible D gene is TRBD1 (5 bases). Germline lookup yields CDR1 GTSNPN and CDR2 SVGIG (reference sequence). V was shortened by 1 base and J by 4 bases, with 16 bases between the two germline ends. The CDR3 extends over 15 amino acids. In DNA, the CDR3 is TGTGCCTGGAGTGACCCTAGGATAAGGGGAGAGACCCAGTACTTC. Protein product: CAWSDPRIRGETQYF. The entire variable domain, with the rest obtained from reference TRBV30 and TRBJ2-5, is as follows: SQTIHQWPATLVQPVGSPLSLECTVEGTSNPNLYWYRQAAGRGLQLLFYSVGIGQISSEVPQNLSASRPQDRQFILSSKKLLLSDSGFYLCAWSDPRIRGETQYFGPGTRLLVL.

The rearrangement links TRBV14 to TRBJ1-5, with D possibly matching TRBD1 (6 bases). Per germline, CDR1 SGHDN and CDR2 FVKESK. The CDR3 loop spans 17 amino acids. The ends were cut back, 0 bases at V and 0 bases at J, with 12 bases in the middle. CDR3 DNA: TGTGCCAGCAGCCAAGAAACAGGGCTGGGTAGCAATCAGCCCCAGCATTTT. Residues: CASSQETGLGSNQPQHF.

The rearrangement uses TRBV28 and TRBJ2-1, with D tentatively TRBD1 (6 bases). Between the trimmed V and J ends, which lost 3 bases and 4 bases, there was a span of 13 bases. Germline values: CDR1 MDHEN, CDR2 SYDVKM. This CDR3 is built from 15 residues. The CDR3 here is CASSFAGRGYNEQFF. CDR3 coding DNA: TGTGCCAGCAGTTTTGCGGGCAGGGGTTACAATGAGCAGTTCTTC.

The rearrangement links TRBV7-6 to TRBJ2-3; 9 nucleotides match TRBD2. V trimming: 1 base; J trimming: 3 bases; junction bases outside the gene matches: 2. Per the germline V gene, CDR1 is SGHVS and CDR2 is FNYEAQ. The CDR3 totals 15 residues. The CDR3 is CASSLERGATDTQYF. The CDR3 bases are TGTGCCAGCAGCTTAGAGCGGGGGGCGACAGATACGCAGTATTTT.

The genes are TRBV18 and TRBJ2-7, with D tentatively TRBD2 (6 bases). V was shortened by 6 bases and J by 6 bases, with 18 bases between the two germline ends. The CDR3 spans 14 residues. CDR1 KGHSH and CDR2 LQKENI come from the germline V gene. CDR3 nucleotides: TGTGCCAGCTCTTTCGGGGGATCCCAGGTCGAGCAGTACTTC. Residues: CASSFGGSQVEQYF. Filled out from reference TRBV18 and TRBJ2-7, the complete variable domain reads NAGVMQNPRHLVRRRGQEARLRCSPMKGHSHVYWYRQLPEEGLKFMVYLQKENIIDESGMPKERFSAEFPKEGPSILRIQQVVRGDSAAYFCASSFGGSQVEQYFGPGTRLTVT.

This clone has a handful of counts. The chain carries TRBV11-3 and TRBJ2-1, with D uncertain. The CDR3 totals 12 residues. Trimming took 1 base from V and 5 from J, leaving 3 bases between them. Germline V lookup: CDR1 SGHNT, CDR2 YENEEA. CDR3 coding DNA: TGTGCCAGCAGCTTAGCCAACAATGAGCAGTTCTTC. Its translation: CASSLANNEQFF.

The chain employs TRBV28 and TRBJ1-1; no clear D. V was trimmed by 4 bases and J by 6 bases, leaving 12 bases between them. Germline V gives CDR1 MDHEN, CDR2 SYDVKM. The CDR3 extends over 13 amino acids. CDR3 bases: TGTGCCAGCAGTTCCATTTTCCCCCCTGAAGCTTTCTTT. It codes for CASSSIFPPEAFF.

This sequence joins TRBV12-3 or TRBV12-4 and TRBJ2-2; the match to TRBD2 covers 8 bases. Trimming removed 11 bases from V and 3 bases from J; junction bases left unmatched: 5. The CDR3 length is 13 residues. The CDR3: CAWRGVDTGELFF. CDR3 DNA: TGTGCCTGGCGGGGGGTGGACACCGGGGAGCTGTTTTTT.

In its sample, this clone was seen a few times. V gene TRBV4-1 combines with J gene TRBJ1-1, with D unclear. The CDR3 extends over 17 amino acids. Germline CDR1 reads MGHRA; CDR2 reads YSYEKL. V lost 1 base and J 0 bases, leaving 15 bases between the germline ends. The CDR3 reads CASSQGELPGLNTEAFF. The CDR3 coding sequence is TGCGCCAGCAGCCAAGGTGAACTTCCAGGATTGAACACTGAAGCTTTCTTT.

This chain joins TRBV2 and TRBJ2-3, with TRBD1 matching over 8 bases. Trimming at V came to 6 bases and at J to 3 bases, leaving 5 bases not matched to a gene. CDR1 is SNHLY, CDR2 FYNNEI, per germline. This CDR3 comprises 14 residues. The CDR3 loop reads CASRNTGGTDTQYF. Here the CDR3 DNA reads TGTGCCAGCAGAAATACAGGGGGAACAGATACGCAGTATTTT.

J is TRBJ2-4 and V is TRBV5-1; 11 positions agree with TRBD1. Germline CDR1 SGHRS, CDR2 YFSETQ. J was trimmed by 8 bases and V by 0 bases; bases with no gene match: 4. CDR3 length: 15 residues. The DNA of the CDR3 is TGCGCCAGCAGCTTGGTTGGACAGGGGGCTGACATTCAGTACTTC. Translated, it gives CASSLVGQGADIQYF.

The rearrangement joins TRBV4-3 to TRBJ1-4, with 9 bases that match TRBD1. The CDR3 extends over 19 amino acids. Trimming removed 3 bases from V and 4 bases from J; junction bases left unmatched: 15. Germline CDR1 reads LGHNA; CDR2 reads YSLEER. CDR3 amino acids: CASSHAPGQGVRVNEKLFF. The CDR3 DNA reads as TGCGCCAGCAGCCATGCACCGGGACAGGGTGTTAGGGTTAATGAAAAACTGTTTTTT.